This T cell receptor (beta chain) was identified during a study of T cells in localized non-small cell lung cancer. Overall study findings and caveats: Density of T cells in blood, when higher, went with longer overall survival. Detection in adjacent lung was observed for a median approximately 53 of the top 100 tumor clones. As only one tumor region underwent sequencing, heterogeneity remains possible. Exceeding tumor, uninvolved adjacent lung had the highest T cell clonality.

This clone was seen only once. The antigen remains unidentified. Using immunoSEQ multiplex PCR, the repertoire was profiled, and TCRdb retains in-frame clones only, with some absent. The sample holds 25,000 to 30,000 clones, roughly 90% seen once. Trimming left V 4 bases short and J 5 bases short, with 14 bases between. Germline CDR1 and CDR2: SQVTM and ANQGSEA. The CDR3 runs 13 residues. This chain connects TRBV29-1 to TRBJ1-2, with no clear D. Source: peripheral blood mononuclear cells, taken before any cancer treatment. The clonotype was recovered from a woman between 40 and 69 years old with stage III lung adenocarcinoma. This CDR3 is CSVVLGWVYGYTF. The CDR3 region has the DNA TGCAGCGTTGTTTTGGGGTGGGTTTATGGCTACACCTTC. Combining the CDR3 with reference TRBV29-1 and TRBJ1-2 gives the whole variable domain SAVISQKPSRDICQRGTSLTIQCQVDSQVTMMFWYRQQPGQSLTLIATANQGSEATYESGFVIDKFPISRPNLTFSTLTVSNMSPEDSSIYLCSVVLGWVYGYTFGSGTRLTVV.